This T cell receptor (beta chain) was obtained from a study of cytomegalovirus exposure and HLA in healthy donors. The PCR ran on 60 Vbeta and 13 Jbeta primers. The data were produced by immunoSEQ multiplex PCR, yet TCRdb's version contains in-frame clones alone and is incomplete. Of some 160,000 clones listed, approximately 81% are singletons. With respect to this clone: Its cognate antigen is unknown.

Per the germline V gene, CDR1 is SGHTA and CDR2 is FQGNSA. V trimming: 7 bases; J trimming: 1 base; junction bases outside the gene matches: 4. CDR3 size: 14 residues. General study points: Reports state that TCR beta sequences accurately predicted most subjects' HLA-A and HLA-B alleles. A later analysis associated 15,000 or so TCR beta sequences with HLA alleles at a 0.05 false discovery rate. Later work showed greater clonal expansion in HLA-associated TCR beta chains than in equally common others. Later analysis reportedly placed an Asian-associated ancestry cluster below the roughly 640-donor mean in N-insertions.

This receptor was taken from a boy aged 2 to 10 in good health and CMV-seronegative. The chain couples TRBV7-2 to TRBJ2-7; 10 bases are shared with TRBD2. Material for sequencing was PBMCs. The CDR3 sequence: CASTVSGGSYEQYF. The DNA of the CDR3 is TGTGCCAGCACGGTTAGCGGGGGGTCCTACGAGCAGTACTTC.